This TCR beta chain emerged from a study of cytomegalovirus exposure and HLA in healthy donors. 60 Vbeta and 13 Jbeta primers were used in PCR. Data came from immunoSEQ multiplex PCR; TCRdb stores just in-frame clones and leaves some out. The top ten hold around an eighth of the sample, which has approximately 190,000 clones, approximately 78% seen once. Every donor was a healthy person donating bone marrow. Study-level results: Reportedly, fewer N-insertions than the approximately 690-donor mean appeared in an Asian-associated ancestry cluster in a later analysis. Cytomegalovirus association was listed for 150 or so TCR beta chains.

This clone occurred a few times. What it binds is unknown. Germline values: CDR1 GTSNPN, CDR2 SVGIG (reference sequence). With 1 base removed from V and 3 bases from J, the gap between germline ends came to 19 bases. The CDR3 runs 16 residues. The sequencing sample was made of PBMCs. The chain uses TRBV30 and TRBJ2-7; weak D call: TRBD2 (5 bases). The receptor was derived from a woman in her 30s in good health and CMV-seropositive. The CDR3 DNA follows: TGTGCCTGGAGTGAGAGGGTAACTCGGAACCTCTACGAGCAGTACTTC. Amino acid sequence: CAWSERVTRNLYEQYF.